The rows below give T cell receptor beta chains drawn from one sample of a study of blood T cells in healthy people across ages. TCRdb re-called the 5' RACE reads through MiXCR, storing one row per CDR3 protein. In the table there are 1.5 million to 2 million distinct CDR3 sequences, more than 35% of which are singletons. Material for sequencing was blood. Receptors originate from a human donor in good health. Each CDR3 is given with its conserved first and last residue.

V gene: TRBV13; J gene: TRBJ2-4; CDR3 protein: CASSPGDSLGEQYF
V gene: TRBV7-2; J gene: TRBJ1-5; CDR3 protein: CASSSGQWGQPQHF
V gene: TRBV29-1; J gene: TRBJ1-4; CDR3 protein: CSVEQTGSNEKLFF
V gene: TRBV6-5; J gene: TRBJ2-7; CDR3 protein: CASSSYSSSYEQYF
V gene: TRBV7-2; J gene: TRBJ1-6; CDR3 protein: CASTLVAGQENSPLHF
V gene: TRBV6-5; J gene: TRBJ2-3; CDR3 protein: CASSYVAASDTQYF
V gene: TRBV7-2; J gene: TRBJ1-5; CDR3 protein: CASSLEGGYNQPQHF
V gene: TRBV9; J gene: TRBJ2-5; CDR3 protein: CASSVGGSAIQETQYF
V gene: TRBV7-2; J gene: TRBJ2-5; CDR3 protein: CASRLAVDLGTQYF
V gene: TRBV29-1; J gene: TRBJ1-2; CDR3 protein: CSGGDTTRGYTF
V gene: TRBV5-4; J gene: TRBJ2-6; CDR3 protein: CASSSTGAGTNVLTF
V gene: TRBV20-1; J gene: TRBJ2-1; CDR3 protein: CSARASGGQYYNEQFF
V gene: TRBV28; J gene: TRBJ2-7; CDR3 protein: CASSPGQVTYEQYF
V gene: TRBV28; J gene: TRBJ2-3; CDR3 protein: CASSSRLALAGTQYF
V gene: TRBV6-2/TRBV6-3; J gene: TRBJ2-2; CDR3 protein: CASSPPRDSNTGELFF
V gene: TRBV5-1; J gene: TRBJ2-1; CDR3 protein: CASSRPSEEQFF
V gene: TRBV20-1; J gene: TRBJ2-5; CDR3 protein: CSAGSTGLQETQYF
V gene: TRBV24-1; J gene: TRBJ2-7; CDR3 protein: CATSGSGSYYEQYF
V gene: TRBV20-1; J gene: TRBJ2-5; CDR3 protein: CSAKTGWRETQYF
V gene: TRBV10-3; J gene: TRBJ2-1; CDR3 protein: CAISATSGAYNEQFF
V gene: TRBV7-4; J gene: TRBJ1-2; CDR3 protein: CASSLSRRRRIYGNTF
V gene: TRBV4-3; J gene: TRBJ1-1; CDR3 protein: CASSQALDGNTEAFF
V gene: TRBV7-6; J gene: TRBJ2-4; CDR3 protein: CASSLGRNGQYF
V gene: TRBV5-1; J gene: TRBJ2-3; CDR3 protein: CASSLSGQRGPTDTQYF
V gene: TRBV6-1; J gene: TRBJ2-7; CDR3 protein: CASGGGNAAIYEQYF
V gene: TRBV15; J gene: TRBJ1-2; CDR3 protein: CATSSEAGATVYGYTF
V gene: TRBV20-1; J gene: TRBJ1-4; CDR3 protein: CSAIYLTGNEKLFF
V gene: TRBV20-1; J gene: NA; CDR3 protein: CSARRDSRTGETQYF
V gene: TRBV4-1; J gene: TRBJ1-2; CDR3 protein: CASSQGQARNYGYTF
V gene: TRBV20-1; J gene: TRBJ2-5; CDR3 protein: CSASGGTSGAATETQYF
V gene: TRBV7-2; J gene: TRBJ2-1; CDR3 protein: CASSQDREGEQFF
V gene: TRBV5-1; J gene: TRBJ1-2; CDR3 protein: CASSRLQGAQGGYTF
V gene: TRBV28; J gene: TRBJ1-5; CDR3 protein: CASSLSVGGVSLQGKPQHF
V gene: TRBV5-5; J gene: TRBJ2-7; CDR3 protein: CASSRTGFDSYEQYF
V gene: TRBV2; J gene: TRBJ2-3; CDR3 protein: CASSVGARRGTDTQYF
V gene: TRBV7-9; J gene: TRBJ2-2; CDR3 protein: CASSKQGSGELFF
V gene: TRBV4-3; J gene: TRBJ2-7; CDR3 protein: CASSQRLAGVSDPYEQYF
V gene: TRBV25-1; J gene: TRBJ2-7; CDR3 protein: CASSEGTAPYEQYF
V gene: TRBV11-3; J gene: TRBJ2-3; CDR3 protein: CASSVPGLTSDTQYF
V gene: TRBV4-2; J gene: TRBJ1-2; CDR3 protein: CASSQTTREYGYTF
V gene: TRBV27; J gene: TRBJ1-2; CDR3 protein: CASSPGAGEPTNYGYTF
V gene: TRBV5-1; J gene: TRBJ2-3; CDR3 protein: CASKVDPSTDTQYF
V gene: TRBV5-6; J gene: NA; CDR3 protein: CASSLFLGTGETQYF
V gene: TRBV6-2/TRBV6-3; J gene: NA; CDR3 protein: CASNPGQGYSYEQYF
V gene: TRBV27; J gene: NA; CDR3 protein: CASAYGTPTTHQGTQYF
V gene: TRBV5-5; J gene: TRBJ2-1; CDR3 protein: CASSLAQFSNNEQFF
V gene: TRBV7-6; J gene: TRBJ2-3; CDR3 protein: CASRRGGPIDTQYF
V gene: TRBV14; J gene: TRBJ1-4; CDR3 protein: CASSQERGPSEKLFF
V gene: TRBV6-2/TRBV6-3; J gene: TRBJ2-5; CDR3 protein: CASSLLAGGADEQYF
V gene: TRBV2; J gene: TRBJ2-1; CDR3 protein: CAREGARGEDNEQFF
V gene: TRBV6-4; J gene: TRBJ2-7; CDR3 protein: CATPGSYEQYF
V gene: TRBV4-3; J gene: TRBJ1-2; CDR3 protein: CASSPSGRGSGYTF
V gene: TRBV5-1; J gene: TRBJ1-4; CDR3 protein: CASSLRPGGTSSSETNEKLFF